Below are 12 T cell receptor beta chains sequenced from a single sample in a study of T-cell reconstitution after alpha-beta-depleted transplantation in children. Preparation of the TCRbeta library was carried out with unique molecular identifiers. TCRdb re-called the PCR reads with MiXCR, one entry per CDR3 protein. The sample lists 250,000 to 300,000 distinct CDR3 sequences, around 9.1% occurring once. The source material was PBMCs, sampled before TCRalphabeta/CD19-depleted stem cell transplant. The receptors derive from a boy in the first two years of life with acute myeloid leukemia, due to receive a stem cell transplant.

This clonotype was seen repeatedly, ten times or more. The chain employs TRBV9 and TRBJ2-1; 9 bases are a match to TRBD1. Germline V gene sequence: CDR1 SGDLS, CDR2 YYNGEE. This CDR3 is built from 16 residues. With 3 bases clipped from V and 7 bases from J, the junction kept 11 bases outside the gene matches. CDR3: CASSETDGGTGNEQFF. In DNA form, the CDR3 reads TGTGCCAGCAGCGAGACGGACGGTGGGACAGGGAATGAGCAGTTCTTC.

This clonotype was detected only a few times. The rearrangement joins TRBV6-6 to TRBJ2-7; 7 nucleotides line up with TRBD2. Germline loops: CDR1 MNHNY, CDR2 SVGAGI (reference sequence). The CDR3 consists of 13 residues. V shed 10 bases, J shed 1 base, and the junction held 7 bases outside the gene matches. CDR3 sequence reads: CATWGGISYEQYF. DNA of the CDR3: TGTGCCACCTGGGGAGGGATTTCCTACGAGCAGTACTTC.

This chain uses TRBV6-5 with TRBJ2-2, with 7 bases identical to TRBD1. After removal of 3 bases from V and 1 base from J, the junction contained 5 bases not matched to a gene. Germline V CDR1 and CDR2: MNHEY, SVGAGI. The CDR3 contains 16 residues. CDR3 sequence (DNA): TGTGCCAGCAGTTATAGGGGGCCCATGAACACCGGGGAGCTGTTTTTT. Amino acid sequence: CASSYRGPMNTGELFF.

This clonotype was seen ten or more times. The V gene is TRBV6-5, the J gene TRBJ2-3; 10 bases are a match to TRBD2. Germline CDR1 is MNHEY and CDR2 is SVGAGI. The CDR3 contains 16 residues. With 2 bases clipped from V and 2 bases from J, the junction kept 4 bases outside the gene matches. The CDR3 is CASSYRTSGNTDTQYF. CDR3 in DNA: TGTGCCAGCAGTTACCGGACTAGCGGAAACACAGATACGCAGTATTTT.

This clonotype showed up many times. CDR3 DNA sequence: TGTGCCAGCAGCCCTAATCGACAGCTTATCTATGGCTACACCTTC. Its protein product is CASSPNRQLIYGYTF. The V and J genes are TRBV7-2 and TRBJ1-2; weak D call: TRBD1 (5 bases). Germline CDR1 and CDR2: SGHTA and FQGNSA. This CDR3 has 15 residues. V was pared by 5 bases and J by 4 bases, with 17 bases between.

This clonotype was seen at least ten times. This sequence joins TRBV12-3 or TRBV12-4 and TRBJ2-5; D is uncertain. Trimming cost V 4 bases and J 3 bases, with 12 bases left between them. The CDR3 has 14 residues. The CDR3 sequence: CASSSNPGEETQYF. The DNA for the CDR3 is TGTGCCAGCAGTTCAAATCCGGGTGAAGAGACCCAGTACTTC.

About this clonotype: The CDR3 ends on some other residue instead of the conserved phenylalanine or tryptophan, so this is likely a read error. The chain uses TRBV2 and TRBJ2-7; 10 bases fit TRBD1. This CDR3 contains 13 residues. Unmatched junction bases numbered 2, after V lost 6 bases and J lost 3 bases. CDR1 and CDR2 (germline): SNHLY, FYNNEI. The CDR3 nucleotides are TGTGCCAGCAGAGGGACAGGGGTCTACGAGCAGTACTCC. Its protein is CASRGTGVYEQYS.

The table lists this clonotype with a few counts. The chain combines TRBV6-5 with TRBJ2-1, with TRBD1 as a possible D gene (7 bases). The CDR3 has 14 amino acids. From germline, CDR1 is MNHEY and CDR2 SVGAGI. V dropped 2 bases and J dropped 9 bases, with 14 bases sitting between them. CDR3 nucleotides: TGTGCCAGCAGTTACAGGAGGGGGCCAAGTGAGCAGTTCTTC. Protein sequence: CASSYRRGPSEQFF.

This clonotype was seen at least ten times. The chain is built from TRBV7-3 and TRBJ2-3; no definite D call. The CDR3 extends over 13 amino acids. Germline CDR1 and CDR2: SGHTA and FQGTGA. The germline V and J ends were trimmed by 1 base and 1 base, with 3 bases remaining between them. This CDR3 reads CASSLRRTDTQYF. The CDR3 DNA sequence: TGTGCCAGCAGCTTAAGGCGCACAGATACGCAGTATTTT.

This clonotype was observed many times. The chain recombines TRBV12-3 or TRBV12-4 with TRBJ2-1, with no clear D. V lost 3 bases and J 6 bases, leaving 3 bases between the germline ends. The CDR3 totals 11 residues. CDR3 in amino acids: CASSFVNEQFF. The CDR3 DNA reads as TGTGCCAGCAGTTTCGTCAATGAGCAGTTCTTC.

At least ten counts were recorded for this clonotype. The chain recombines TRBV29-1 with TRBJ1-2; D call uncertain. V was pared by 4 bases and J by 4 bases, with 10 bases between. Germline V gene sequence: CDR1 SQVTM, CDR2 ANQGSEA. This CDR3 comprises 12 residues. The CDR3 DNA follows: TGCAGCGTTGTAAAGGAATCCTATGGCTACACCTTC. Translated, it gives CSVVKESYGYTF.

This clonotype came up many times. The genes are TRBV20-1 and TRBJ2-2; 7 bases match TRBD1. Germline lookup yields CDR1 DFQATT and CDR2 SNEGSKA (reference sequence). J was trimmed by 0 bases and V by 2 bases; bases with no gene match: 0. The CDR3 totals 14 residues. For the CDR3, the DNA is TGCAGTGCTAGACAGGGGGCGAACACCGGGGAGCTGTTTTTT. This sequence encodes CSARQGANTGELFF.